These 4 T cell receptor beta chains share one sample of origin, sequenced in a study of cytomegalovirus exposure and HLA in healthy donors. 13 Jbeta primers and 60 Vbeta primers were used for the PCR. The data were produced by immunoSEQ multiplex PCR, yet TCRdb's version contains in-frame clones alone and is incomplete. In the table there are about 120,000 clones, 72% of which are singletons. The sequencing input was PBMCs. The origin of the receptors is a man aged 25-45 years in good health and CMV-seronegative.

There are a few counts of this clone. CDR3 nucleotides: TGTGCCAGCAGACTGACAGCCTTTGGTGAGCAGTACTTC. Translating gives CASRLTAFGEQYF. J is TRBJ2-7 and V is TRBV6-5; D may be TRBD1 (5 bases). Germline CDR1 reads MNHEY; CDR2 reads SVGAGI. The CDR3 totals 13 residues. The V end lost 6 bases, the J end lost 7 bases, and 16 bases lay between the germline ends.

The V call is TRBV19, the J call TRBJ2-3; 11 bases are shared with TRBD2. Germline-derived CDR1 and CDR2 are LNHDA and SQIVND (reference sequence). V trimming: 6 bases; J trimming: 5 bases; junction bases outside the gene matches: 7. CDR3 length: 15 amino acids. The CDR3 coding sequence is TGTGCCAGTAGCTCCTCTAGCGGGGGGCGAGATACGCAGTATTTT. It is translated as CASSSSSGGRDTQYF.

This chain uses TRBV27 with TRBJ2-7; D is ambiguous. CDR3 length equals 15 residues. V gave up 3 bases and J gave up 0 bases, with 12 bases separating them. Germline V gene sequence: CDR1 MNHEY, CDR2 SMNVEV (reference sequence). The DNA of the CDR3 is TGTGCCAGCAGTTTCGAGGCAGCCCTCTCCTACGAGCAGTACTTC. Its translation: CASSFEAALSYEQYF.

The chain couples TRBV28 to TRBJ2-7; TRBD1 agrees at 8 bases. The CDR3 is made up of 12 amino acids. V lost 4 bases and J lost 9; bases outside the gene matches: 5. In germline, CDR1 is MDHEN, CDR2 SYDVKM. The CDR3 sequence: CASSSRTGTQYF. The CDR3 DNA reads TGTGCCAGCAGTTCCCGGACAGGGACGCAGTACTTC.